The T cell receptor (beta chain) described here comes from a study of T cells in Graves' hyperthyroidism and ophthalmopathy. The CDR3 regions of TCR beta were amplified from RNA transcripts. Primed by the HTBI set, a first-round RT-PCR was run on the TCR CDR3. MiXCR, applied by TCRdb to the multiplex PCR reads, yields one record per CDR3 protein. Here the sample spans some 720,000 distinct CDR3 sequences, about 17% being singletons. From germline, CDR1 is SNHLY and CDR2 FYNNEI. The CDR3 covers 17 residues. V trimming: 7 bases; J trimming: 3 bases; junction bases outside the gene matches: 11. The sequenced sample was blood. The TCR originated in a man between 18 and 29 years old with Graves' hyperthyroidism. This chain joins TRBV2 and TRBJ2-1; 11 nucleotides match TRBD2. The CDR3 here is CASKGGGTSGSYNEQFF. In nucleotides, the CDR3 is TGTGCCAGCAAAGGTGGGGGAACTAGCGGGAGCTACAATGAGCAGTTCTTC. Complete variable domain (other parts from reference TRBV2 and TRBJ2-1): EPEVTQTPSHQVTQMGQEVILRCVPISNHLYFYWYRQILGQKVEFLVSFYNNEISEKSEIFDDQFSVERPDGSNFTLKIRSTKLEDSAMYFCASKGGGTSGSYNEQFFGPGTRLTVL.